The source of this T cell receptor (beta chain) is a study of blood T cell repertoires in COVID-19. Profiled with immunoSEQ multiplex PCR; TCRdb holds only in-frame clones, not every one. The table records under 250,000 clones, around nine tenths of them present only once. The TCR was taken from a woman aged 60-75 years with acute or convalescent COVID-19. The sequenced sample was peripheral blood.

CDR3 DNA: TGTGCCAGCTCACCAGCGACAGGGGGCGGGTATGGCTACACCTTC. Translation: CASSPATGGGYGYTF. This chain connects TRBV18 to TRBJ1-2, with 10 positions matching TRBD1. The trim removed 2 bases at V and 5 bases at J, leaving 5 bases unmatched. CDR1 and CDR2 from the germline V gene are KGHSH and LQKENI. The CDR3 runs 15 residues.